The 32 T cell receptor beta chains reported below all come from one sample, sequenced in a study of early T cells in non-severe SARS-CoV-2 infection. TCRdb analysed the 5' RACE reads with MiXCR anew, one entry per CDR3 protein. The repertoire consists of tens of thousands of distinct CDR3 sequences, with around 15% occurring once and the leading ten covering approximately 7.5%. Sequenced: whole blood. These receptors were obtained from an adult who was a healthcare worker with PCR-confirmed SARS-CoV-2 infection or an uninfected control (not recorded which).

This clonotype showed up many times. The rearrangement joins TRBV9 to TRBJ1-2; maybe TRBD1 (6 bases). Germline CDR1 SGDLS, CDR2 YYNGEE. The V end was cut by 0 bases, the J end by 1 base, with 19 bases between. The CDR3 totals 18 residues. The CDR3 nucleotides are TGTGCCAGCAGCGTAGGTGGGCTGAGGGGGACCGGTAACTATGGCTACACCTTC. It codes for CASSVGGLRGTGNYGYTF.

This chain links TRBV5-1 with TRBJ2-2, with 12 bases fitting TRBD2. This CDR3 has 16 amino acids. The V and J ends lost 4 bases and 6 bases, in that order; junction bases with no gene match: 7. Germline values: CDR1 SGHRS, CDR2 YFSETQ. The CDR3 DNA sequence: TGCGCCAGCAGCCCTAAGACTAGCGGGAGACCCGGGGAGCTGTTTTTT. Translated, it gives CASSPKTSGRPGELFF. Full variable domain (rest looked up from reference TRBV5-1 and TRBJ2-2): KAGVTQTPRYLIKTRGQQVTLSCSPISGHRSVSWYQQTPGQGLQFLFEYFSETQRNKGNFPGRFSGRQFSNSRSEMNVSTLELGDSALYLCASSPKTSGRPGELFFGEGSRLTVL.

The genes are TRBV4-2 and TRBJ1-3; 10 bases are shared with TRBD1. The CDR3 length is 15 residues. Germline-derived CDR1 and CDR2 are LGHNA and YNFKEQ. The V gene end was trimmed by 4 bases and the J gene end by 2 bases; junction bases not matched to a gene: 2. The CDR3 nucleotides read TGTGCCAGCAGCCTAGGACAGGGGGCTGGAAACACCATATATTTT. Translation gives CASSLGQGAGNTIYF.

V gene TRBV14 combines with J gene TRBJ1-5; 8 bases are shared with TRBD1. The CDR3 spans 14 residues. Germline CDR1 reads SGHDN; CDR2 reads FVKESK. The V gene end was trimmed by 5 bases and the J gene end by 2 bases; junction bases not matched to a gene: 2. Here the CDR3 reads CASSGQGGNQPQHF. The CDR3 DNA follows: TGTGCCAGCAGCGGACAGGGAGGCAATCAGCCCCAGCATTTT.

This clonotype was seen only a few times. The chain has TRBV7-9 and TRBJ2-7, with a tentative D call TRBD2 (5 bases). V was cut by 6 bases and J by 0 bases, with 18 bases left in between. The CDR3 runs 16 residues. Germline V CDR1 and CDR2: SEHNR, FQNEAQ (reference sequence). CDR3 sequence reads: CASSLVPRVSSYEQYF. CDR3 bases: TGTGCCAGCAGTCTTGTTCCGCGGGTTAGCTCCTACGAGCAGTACTTC.

This clonotype was observed a handful of times. The CDR3 DNA follows: TGTGCCAGCAAGCTTGCGGGAGTTTCTGAGTTCTTC. Its protein product is CASKLAGVSEFF. The chain couples TRBV2 to TRBJ2-1, with 7 bases fitting TRBD2. Per germline, CDR1 SNHLY and CDR2 FYNNEI. V dropped 7 bases and J dropped 14; count of bases not matched to a gene: 11. The CDR3 loop spans 12 amino acids.

This clonotype was seen a few times. This chain connects TRBV28 to TRBJ2-2, with D possibly TRBD2 on 6 matching bases. V was shortened by 4 bases and J by 9 bases, with 18 bases between the two germline ends. The CDR3 covers 15 residues. Germline V lookup: CDR1 MDHEN, CDR2 SYDVKM. Here the CDR3 reads CASSSEGFTGRELFF. The CDR3 nucleotides read TGTGCCAGCAGTTCGGAGGGATTCACCGGCCGGGAGCTGTTTTTT.

This clonotype was seen only a few times. This chain joins TRBV29-1 and TRBJ2-1, with 7 bases that match TRBD2. The length of the CDR3 is 12 residues. The germline CDR1 and CDR2 sequences are SQVTM and ANQGSEA. Unmatched junction bases numbered 7, after V lost 7 bases and J lost 7 bases. The CDR3 bases are TGCAGCGGTTGGACTAGGCTAAATGAGCAGTTCTTC. Its protein is CSGWTRLNEQFF.

This clonotype was counted many times. This chain connects TRBV20-1 to TRBJ2-2, with TRBD2 as a possible D gene (5 bases). V gave up 2 bases and J gave up 6 bases, with 13 bases separating them. The CDR3 spans 14 residues. CDR1 and CDR2 (germline): DFQATT, SNEGSKA (reference sequence). CDR3 loop: CSARTGNVPGELFF. The CDR3 bases are TGCAGTGCTAGAACCGGGAACGTCCCCGGGGAGCTGTTTTTT.

This chain uses TRBV29-1 with TRBJ2-4; D is unclear. Per the germline V gene, CDR1 is SQVTM and CDR2 is ANQGSEA. This CDR3 is built from 11 residues. V lost 3 bases and J 5 bases, leaving 5 bases between the germline ends. DNA for the CDR3: TGCAGCGTTGATACCCAAAACATTCAGTACTTC. Translated, it gives CSVDTQNIQYF.

This clonotype has only a few counts. J is TRBJ2-7 and V is TRBV2, with D hard to call. Trimming stripped 6 bases from V and 2 bases from J, with 5 bases between. Germline CDR1 reads SNHLY; CDR2 reads FYNNEI. The CDR3 runs to 11 residues. The CDR3 region has the DNA TGTGCCAGCAGCGGCCCCTACGAGCAGTACTTC. Its translation: CASSGPYEQYF.

At least ten counts were recorded for this clonotype. This chain joins TRBV2 and TRBJ1-3; 7 bases are shared with TRBD1. The V segment lost 4 bases and the J segment 6 bases; nucleotides outside the gene matches: 3. The CDR3 runs to 13 residues. Germline assignment: CDR1 SNHLY and CDR2 FYNNEI. CDR3 in amino acids: CASSVQGVNTIYF. The CDR3 nucleotides are TGTGCCAGCAGTGTGCAGGGGGTAAACACCATATATTTT.

This chain connects TRBV7-6 to TRBJ2-2; D call uncertain. This CDR3 is built from 15 residues. Germline CDR1 is SGHVS and CDR2 is FNYEAQ. Trimming stripped 3 bases from V and 0 bases from J, with 8 bases between. The CDR3 sequence: CASSLPISNTGELFF. As DNA, the CDR3 is TGTGCCAGCAGCTTGCCGATCTCGAACACCGGGGAGCTGTTTTTT.

This chain links TRBV27 with TRBJ2-7; the match to TRBD2 covers 7 bases. J gave up 0 bases and V 9 bases, and 2 bases lay outside the gene matches. The CDR3 spans 12 residues. Germline V gene lookup returns CDR1 MNHEY and CDR2 SMNVEV (reference sequence). The CDR3 loop reads CASGGSSYEQYF. CDR3 DNA sequence: TGTGCCAGTGGCGGGAGCTCCTACGAGCAGTACTTC.

Many counts were recorded for this clonotype. The V call is TRBV7-2, the J call TRBJ1-1; tentatively, D is TRBD1 (6 bases). From germline, CDR1 is SGHTA and CDR2 FQGNSA. CDR3 length equals 16 residues. V lost 5 bases, J lost 0 bases, and 16 bases lay in between. The CDR3 spells CASSIRGHSMNTEAFF. In DNA form, the CDR3 reads TGTGCCAGCAGCATCCGGGGACATTCCATGAACACTGAAGCTTTCTTT.

The CDR3 coding sequence is TGTGCCACCAGTGATTCCGTCCGTGGTGAGCAGTTCTTC. Translating gives CATSDSVRGEQFF. This sequence joins TRBV24-1 and TRBJ2-1; D is unclear. V lost 2 bases and J 9 bases, leaving 10 bases between the germline ends. Per the germline V gene, CDR1 is KGHDR and CDR2 is SFDVKD. The CDR3 consists of 13 residues.

This clonotype was counted a few times. The chain employs TRBV3-1 and TRBJ1-1, with D hard to call. Germline V gene data show CDR1 as LGHDT and CDR2 as YNNKEL (reference sequence). V was pared by 4 bases and J by 1 base, with 4 bases between. The CDR3 consists of 12 residues. Here the CDR3 DNA reads TGTGCCAGCAGCCGATCGAACACTGAAGCTTTCTTT. Its protein is CASSRSNTEAFF.

This chain links TRBV25-1 with TRBJ2-1; D is undetermined. The V end was cut by 11 bases, the J end by 9 bases, with 14 bases between. From germline, CDR1 is MGHDK and CDR2 SYGVNS. The CDR3 loop spans 11 amino acids. DNA for the CDR3: TGTGCCGCCGGGCCCACCAGTGAGCAGTTCTTC. Amino acids: CAAGPTSEQFF.

This clonotype was picked up a small number of times. V and J are TRBV28 and TRBJ2-3, with TRBD1 matching 8 bases. Trimming at V came to 4 bases and at J to 3 bases, leaving 9 bases not matched to a gene. Germline V gene lookup returns CDR1 MDHEN and CDR2 SYDVKM. The CDR3 covers 16 residues. CDR3 sequence: CASSYRDRRGTDTQYF. In nucleotides, the CDR3 is TGTGCCAGCAGTTATCGGGACAGGAGAGGAACAGATACGCAGTATTTT.

This clonotype was observed many times. The chain has TRBV27 and TRBJ1-5, with TRBD1 matching 10 bases. The J segment lost 5 bases and the V segment lost 5 bases, leaving 9 bases of the junction unmatched. This CDR3 contains 16 residues. Germline CDR1 and CDR2: MNHEY and SMNVEV (reference sequence). DNA for the CDR3: TGTGCCAGCAGTATCGACAGGGGGCGCCCCGATCAGCCCCAGCATTTT. The encoded protein is CASSIDRGRPDQPQHF.

The chain has TRBV15 and TRBJ2-3, with 7 bases aligning to TRBD2. The CDR3 is 17 amino acids. From germline, CDR1 is LNHNV and CDR2 YYDKDF (reference sequence). Trimming at V came to 4 bases and at J to 0 bases, leaving 10 bases not matched to a gene. In nucleotides, the CDR3 is TGTGCCACCAGCACCCGACTAGCTACTCCTAGCACAGATACGCAGTATTTT. Residues: CATSTRLATPSTDTQYF.

The chain employs TRBV6-5 and TRBJ2-5, with TRBD1 matching over 7 bases. The CDR3 sequence is 13 residues long. Germline V gives CDR1 MNHEY, CDR2 SVGAGI. J gave up 3 bases and V 6 bases, and 4 bases lay outside the gene matches. CDR3 nucleotides: TGTGCCAGCAGGCGCGACAGGGAAGAGACCCAGTACTTC. It codes for CASRRDREETQYF.

The rearrangement uses TRBV29-1 and TRBJ2-7; D is unresolved. There are 13 residues in the CDR3. CDR1 is SQVTM, CDR2 ANQGSEA, per germline. V lost 1 base to trimming and J lost 2 bases, with 9 bases between them. CDR3 DNA sequence: TGCAGCGTTGAAGGGTCGAGGACCTACGAGCAGTACTTC. It encodes CSVEGSRTYEQYF.

This clonotype has only a few counts. The chain is built from TRBV6-1 and TRBJ2-7, with TRBD1 identical over 7 bases. Germline-derived CDR1 and CDR2 are MNHNS and SASEGT. V shed 1 base and J 2 bases; nucleotides not matched to a gene: 2. There are 14 residues in the CDR3. This CDR3 is CASSEGQGAYEQYF. CDR3 coding DNA: TGTGCCAGCAGTGAAGGGCAGGGGGCCTACGAGCAGTACTTC.

This clonotype was recorded a few times. The chain combines TRBV4-1 with TRBJ2-1; D is ambiguous. V lost 1 base, J lost 9 bases, and 13 bases lay in between. Germline V gene lookup returns CDR1 MGHRA and CDR2 YSYEKL. The CDR3 runs 14 residues. CDR3 sequence (DNA): TGCGCCAGCAGCCAAGGTCTACGTGGAACTGAGCAGTTCTTC. It encodes CASSQGLRGTEQFF.

In this sample, this clonotype turned up a few times. The rearrangement joins TRBV29-1 to TRBJ2-1, with 11 bases fitting TRBD2. Germline CDR1 is SQVTM and CDR2 is ANQGSEA. The J segment lost 4 bases and the V segment lost 7 bases, leaving 6 bases of the junction unmatched. CDR3 length: 14 amino acids. CDR3 protein: CSGEGLAEYNEQFF. The CDR3 nucleotides read TGCAGCGGTGAGGGACTAGCGGAATACAATGAGCAGTTCTTC.

This clonotype was detected only a few times. The chain has TRBV20-1 and TRBJ1-2, with D possibly TRBD1 on 5 matching bases. The CDR3 is 16 amino acids. Germline CDR1 is DFQATT and CDR2 is SNEGSKA (reference sequence). Trimming stripped 0 bases from V and 4 bases from J, with 18 bases between. Here the CDR3 reads CSARDGTSPGSYGYTF. The CDR3 DNA reads as TGCAGTGCTAGAGATGGGACTTCCCCTGGGAGCTATGGCTACACCTTC.

This clonotype was seen ten or more times. The chain has TRBV27 and TRBJ2-5; D remains ambiguous. CDR3 length equals 15 residues. V shed 3 bases and J shed 5 bases, with 16 bases lying between them. Germline CDR1 and CDR2: MNHEY and SMNVEV (reference sequence). CDR3 in amino acids: CASSLVGKGHETQYF. CDR3 sequence (DNA): TGTGCCAGCAGTTTGGTGGGAAAAGGGCACGAGACCCAGTACTTC.

This clonotype occurred many times. The V and J genes are TRBV6-6 and TRBJ2-4; 13 bases are a match to TRBD2. CDR1 is MNHNY, CDR2 SVGAGI, per germline (reference sequence). The CDR3 is 18 residues long. The V segment lost 7 bases and the J segment 5 bases; nucleotides outside the gene matches: 14. The CDR3 here is CASTLRLAGGFGENIQYF. The CDR3 DNA reads as TGTGCCAGCACCCTAAGACTAGCGGGAGGTTTCGGGGAAAACATTCAGTACTTC.

The V and J genes are TRBV9 and TRBJ1-1; weak D call: TRBD1 (6 bases). The V and J ends lost 4 bases and 4 bases respectively, with 17 bases between them. This CDR3 is 15 amino acids long. From germline, CDR1 is SGDLS and CDR2 YYNGEE. The CDR3 protein is CASSPSAGGLTEAFF. CDR3 nucleotide sequence: TGTGCCAGCAGCCCATCCGCCGGGGGCCTCACTGAAGCTTTCTTT. The whole variable domain, remainder taken from reference TRBV9 and TRBJ1-1, is DSGVTQTPKHLITATGQRVTLRCSPRSGDLSVYWYQQSLDQGLQFLIQYYNGEERAKGNILERFSAQQFPDLHSELNLSSLELGDSALYFCASSPSAGGLTEAFFGQGTRLTVV.

This clonotype was seen more than once but under ten times. V is TRBV7-2 and J is TRBJ2-1; 15 positions match TRBD2. This CDR3 has 21 amino acids. Germline CDR1 and CDR2: SGHTA and FQGNSA. J lost 2 bases, V lost 2 bases, and 13 bases had no gene match. CDR3 amino acids: CASSLFGLGLAGGETYNEQFF. DNA for the CDR3: TGTGCCAGCAGCTTATTCGGCCTCGGACTAGCGGGAGGGGAAACCTACAATGAGCAGTTCTTC.

CDR3 sequence: CASSSGTSGSLREQFF. CDR3 bases: TGCGCCAGCAGCTCCGGGACTAGCGGGAGTTTACGTGAGCAGTTCTTC. The V and J genes are TRBV5-1 and TRBJ2-1, with 14 nucleotides matching TRBD2. The germline CDR1 and CDR2 sequences are SGHRS and YFSETQ. CDR3 length equals 16 residues. V was pared by 3 bases and J by 9 bases, with 8 bases of the junction left unmatched.